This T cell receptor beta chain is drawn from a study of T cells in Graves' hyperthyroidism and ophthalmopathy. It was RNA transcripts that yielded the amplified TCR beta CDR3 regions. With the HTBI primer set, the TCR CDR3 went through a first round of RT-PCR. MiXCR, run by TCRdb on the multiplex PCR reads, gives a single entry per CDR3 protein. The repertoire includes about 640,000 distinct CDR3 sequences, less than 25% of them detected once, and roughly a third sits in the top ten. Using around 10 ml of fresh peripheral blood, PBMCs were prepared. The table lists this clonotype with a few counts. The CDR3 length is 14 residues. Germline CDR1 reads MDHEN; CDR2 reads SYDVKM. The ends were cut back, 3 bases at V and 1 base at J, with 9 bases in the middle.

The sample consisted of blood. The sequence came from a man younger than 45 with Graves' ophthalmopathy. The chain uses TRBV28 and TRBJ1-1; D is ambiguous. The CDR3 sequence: CASSFSPANTEAFF. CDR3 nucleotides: TGTGCCAGCAGTTTCTCCCCAGCGAACACTGAAGCTTTCTTT.